Shown below are 12 T cell receptor beta chains from a single sample sequenced in a study of T cells in Graves' hyperthyroidism and ophthalmopathy. It was RNA transcripts that yielded the amplified TCR beta CDR3 regions. Using the HTBI primer set, a first-round RT-PCR was run on the TCR CDR3. Via MiXCR, TCRdb re-called the multiplex PCR reads, giving one row per CDR3 protein. Of fewer than 750,000 distinct CDR3 sequences detected, roughly 15% appear once; the ten largest clones hold around an eighth. The sequenced sample consisted of blood. Source of these receptors: a woman aged 45-65 years with Graves' ophthalmopathy.

There are many counts of this clonotype. V usage is TRBV5-1 and J usage is TRBJ1-1, with unresolved D. This CDR3 spans 14 amino acids. V was trimmed by 4 bases and J by 1 base, leaving 11 bases between them. Germline lookup yields CDR1 SGHRS and CDR2 YFSETQ. The CDR3 here is CASSRGSENTEAFF. The CDR3, as DNA: TGCGCCAGCAGCCGTGGAAGTGAGAACACTGAAGCTTTCTTT.

This clonotype has at least ten counts. This CDR3 is CASSLRGLAGEETQYF. In DNA, the CDR3 is TGTGCCAGCAGTTTGCGGGGACTAGCGGGAGAAGAGACCCAGTACTTC. The rearrangement joins TRBV12-3 or TRBV12-4 to TRBJ2-5; TRBD2 agrees at 14 bases. This CDR3 region has 16 residues. J lost 3 bases, V lost 3 bases, and 3 bases had no gene match.

At least ten counts were recorded for this clonotype. The rearrangement links TRBV6-1 to TRBJ2-2, with 9 bases aligning to TRBD1. V was clipped by 6 bases and J by 5 bases; unmatched bases: 4. Per the germline V gene, CDR1 is MNHNS and CDR2 is SASEGT. This CDR3 has 14 amino acids. This chain's CDR3 is CASREQGATGELFF. CDR3 nucleotide sequence: TGTGCCAGCAGGGAACAGGGGGCTACCGGGGAGCTGTTTTTT.

This clonotype was observed at least ten times. V gene TRBV28 combines with J gene TRBJ2-4; no clear D. Germline loops: CDR1 MDHEN, CDR2 SYDVKM. Between the trimmed V and J ends, which lost 5 bases and 1 base, there was a span of 18 bases. This CDR3 contains 17 residues. In DNA, the CDR3 is TGTGCCAGCAGTCCCACGGAGTCCCGGCGGGCCAAAAACATTCAGTACTTC. Translated, it gives CASSPTESRRAKNIQYF. Full variable domain (remainder filled in from reference TRBV28 and TRBJ2-4): DVKVTQSSRYLVKRTGEKVFLECVQDMDHENMFWYRQDPGLGLRLIYFSYDVKMKEKGDIPEGYSVSREKKERFSLILESASTNQTSMYLCASSPTESRRAKNIQYFGAGTRLSVL.

This clonotype showed up many times. This chain links TRBV7-2 with TRBJ2-7; no clear D gene. The CDR3 has 12 amino acids. Trimming took off 6 bases at V and 4 bases at J, with 10 bases between the two ends. Germline-derived CDR1 and CDR2 are SGHTA and FQGNSA. In DNA, the CDR3 is TGTGCCAGCAGTTTAACTGGGTACGAGCAGTACTTC. Protein: CASSLTGYEQYF.

This clonotype was seen a few times. The chain uses TRBV14 and TRBJ2-3, with TRBD1 matching over 10 bases. The CDR3 has 16 residues. J was trimmed by 4 bases and V by 0 bases; bases with no gene match: 4. Germline assignment: CDR1 SGHDN and CDR2 FVKESK. The CDR3 sequence is CASSQDTGTGADTQYF. In DNA form, the CDR3 reads TGTGCCAGCAGCCAAGACACCGGGACAGGGGCAGATACGCAGTATTTT.

V and J are TRBV5-5 and TRBJ2-7; TRBD1 matches at 8 bases. CDR3 length: 16 residues. J gave up 0 bases and V 0 bases, and 5 bases lay outside the gene matches. CDR1 is SGHKS, CDR2 YYEKEE, per germline (reference sequence). CDR3 sequence: CASSLVSGGYSYEQYF. CDR3 nucleotides: TGTGCCAGCAGCTTGGTGTCAGGGGGCTACTCCTACGAGCAGTACTTC.

This clonotype has more than one count but fewer than ten. V and J are TRBV20-1 and TRBJ1-6, with 7 nucleotides matching TRBD1. CDR3 length equals 13 residues. Trimming at V came to 5 bases and at J to 7 bases, leaving 5 bases not matched to a gene. Germline lookup yields CDR1 DFQATT and CDR2 SNEGSKA (reference sequence). CDR3 sequence (DNA): TGCAGTGCTCGGGAGACAGGGAATTCACCCCTCCACTTT. Translated: CSARETGNSPLHF.

This clonotype appeared many times. The V call is TRBV6-2 or TRBV6-3, the J call TRBJ2-7, with D possibly being TRBD1 (6 bases). The length of the CDR3 is 17 residues. V lost 2 bases and J 5 bases, leaving 22 bases between the germline ends. Germline assignment: CDR1 MNHEY and CDR2 SVGEGT. DNA for the CDR3: TGTGCCAGCAGTTACAACCCGACAGGCGAAAGGTTAAACGAGCAGTACTTC. This gives the protein CASSYNPTGERLNEQYF.

This chain links TRBV20-1 with TRBJ2-6, with D unclear. Germline V gene lookup returns CDR1 DFQATT and CDR2 SNEGSKA (reference sequence). The CDR3 totals 14 residues. The germline V and J ends were trimmed by 3 bases and 2 bases, with 8 bases remaining between them. This CDR3 is CSARSIAGANVLTF. CDR3 in DNA: TGCAGTGCTAGGTCCATAGCTGGGGCCAACGTCCTGACTTTC.

Points on this clonotype: A read error may be the cause here, since a much bigger clone is one base away. CDR3 bases: TGTGCCAGCAGTTTATGGCAGGGTAGAACAGATACGCGGTATTTT. This encodes CASSLWQGRTDTRYF. The genes are TRBV27 and TRBJ2-3, with D possibly being TRBD1 (5 bases). The V gene's germline CDR1 is MNHEY and CDR2 SMNVEV (reference sequence). The CDR3 is 15 amino acids.

This clonotype was seen repeatedly, ten times or more. The rearrangement joins TRBV7-2 to TRBJ1-5; 9 bases agree with TRBD1. CDR1 and CDR2 from the germline V gene are SGHTA and FQGNSA. After removal of 5 bases from V and 5 bases from J, the junction contained 7 bases not matched to a gene. The CDR3 runs 15 residues. The CDR3 region has the DNA TGTGCCAGCAGCGGGGGGGGACAGGGTGATCAGCCCCAGCATTTT. This sequence encodes CASSGGGQGDQPQHF.